The clone carrying this T cell receptor beta chain came up once. Clones were sequenced by immunoSEQ multiplex PCR, and TCRdb holds only the in-frame ones, with some missing. Seen here are some 240,000 clones, about 88% observed once, and the top ten hold approximately 5%. This sample was taken from a study of blood T cell repertoires in COVID-19. Study as a whole: Samples taken during acute and convalescent COVID-19 were collected in the United States, Italy and Spain.

Trimming at V came to 1 base and at J to 6 bases, leaving 7 bases not matched to a gene. This CDR3 spans 18 amino acids. The germline gives CDR1 SGDLS, CDR2 YYNGEE. This chain links TRBV9 with TRBJ2-1; 16 bases line up with TRBD2. The clonotype was recovered from a woman between 40 and 55 years old who had recovered from COVID-19. The specimen sequenced was peripheral blood. CDR3 in DNA: TGTGCCAGCAGCGTAACGGGACTAGCGGGGGGGCCAAGCAATGAGCAGTTCTTC. Its protein is CASSVTGLAGGPSNEQFF.